The 27 T cell receptor beta chains presented below share a single source sample, sequenced in a study of naive and memory T cell subsets. Both TRBC1 and TRBC2 were covered by a beta constant-region primer of two equimolar oligonucleotides. Nested alpha and beta constant-region primers with the SP2 primer drove four PCR rounds on ligated cDNA. One entry per CDR3 protein, called by TCRdb with MiXCR from the UMI-ligation and nested PCR reads. The table shows about 150,000 distinct CDR3 sequences, with roughly 23% occurring only once. Whole-study results and caveats: A few larger clonotypes appeared in naive repertoires, especially CD8, possibly memory cells re-expressing CD45RA.

Their antigen targets remain unknown. The material sequenced was naive CD4+ T cells from blood. Source of these receptors: a human donor in good health.

This clonotype has a single count. This sequence joins TRBV28 and TRBJ2-3; TRBD1 aligns across 8 bases. Germline values: CDR1 MDHEN, CDR2 SYDVKM. V shed 2 bases and J 5 bases; nucleotides not matched to a gene: 3. The CDR3 sequence is 14 residues long. Here the CDR3 DNA reads TGTGCCAGCAGTTTAAGCAGGGGGCAAGATACGCAGTATTTT. Protein product: CASSLSRGQDTQYF.

The chain employs TRBV25-1 and TRBJ2-5; D remains ambiguous. Trimming took 3 bases from V and 5 from J, leaving 16 bases between them. Germline CDR1 MGHDK, CDR2 SYGVNS. CDR3 length: 15 amino acids. CDR3 nucleotides: TGTGCCAGCAGTGATCCTCGCTTTGGGCTGGAGACCCAGTACTTC. It encodes CASSDPRFGLETQYF.

In its sample, this clonotype was seen a few times. The chain employs TRBV7-2 and TRBJ2-1; 8 nucleotides match TRBD2. Germline assignment: CDR1 SGHTA and CDR2 FQGNSA. The CDR3 length is 16 residues. Trimming at V came to 0 bases and at J to 9 bases, leaving 10 bases not matched to a gene. The CDR3 nucleotides read TGTGCCAGCAGCTTAGCGCTAGGTAGCGGGGCTGCTGAGCAGTTCTTC. It codes for CASSLALGSGAAEQFF. Full variable domain (outside the CDR3, taken from reference TRBV7-2 and TRBJ2-1): GAGVSQSPSNKVTEKGKDVELRCDPISGHTALYWYRQSLGQGLEFLIYFQGNSAPDKSGLPSDRFSAERTGGSVSTLTIQRTQQEDSAVYLCASSLALGSGAAEQFFGPGTRLTVL.

This clonotype appeared a few times. The chain carries TRBV7-2 and TRBJ2-1, with 10 nucleotides matching TRBD2. Germline V gives CDR1 SGHTA, CDR2 FQGNSA. Trimming took 1 base from V and 9 from J; bases not matched to a gene: 9. The CDR3 covers 16 residues. CDR3 region: CASSLGASGRWGEQFF. In DNA, the CDR3 is TGTGCCAGCAGCTTAGGGGCTAGCGGGAGATGGGGTGAGCAGTTCTTC. Filled out from reference TRBV7-2 and TRBJ2-1, the complete variable domain reads GAGVSQSPSNKVTEKGKDVELRCDPISGHTALYWYRQSLGQGLEFLIYFQGNSAPDKSGLPSDRFSAERTGGSVSTLTIQRTQQEDSAVYLCASSLGASGRWGEQFFGPGTRLTVL.

This clonotype was detected a few times. The chain links TRBV30 to TRBJ2-2; 8 bases are shared with TRBD1. The CDR3 extends over 14 amino acids. Trimming took 5 bases from V and 2 from J; bases not matched to a gene: 4. Germline CDR1 reads GTSNPN; CDR2 reads SVGIG (reference sequence). DNA of the CDR3: TGTGCCTGGCGCAGGGGGCTAAACACCGGGGAGCTGTTTTTT. As protein: CAWRRGLNTGELFF.

CDR3 region: CASSRLAGGAETQYF. DNA for the CDR3: TGTGCCAGCAGCCGGCTAGCGGGAGGGGCAGAGACCCAGTACTTC. The chain has TRBV3-1 and TRBJ2-5; TRBD2 agrees at 12 bases. Germline V CDR1 and CDR2: LGHDT, YNNKEL (reference sequence). Unmatched junction bases numbered 4, after V lost 4 bases and J lost 4 bases. This CDR3 contains 15 residues.

In its sample, this clonotype was seen a few times. The chain employs TRBV3-1 and TRBJ1-1, with D possibly matching TRBD1 (6 bases). Germline V gene lookup returns CDR1 LGHDT and CDR2 YNNKEL (reference sequence). Trimming pared 4 bases from V and 5 bases from J, leaving 17 bases between. The CDR3 contains 15 residues. CDR3 protein: CASSLDRLVNTEAFF. For the CDR3, the DNA is TGTGCCAGCAGCCTTGACAGGCTGGTAAATACTGAAGCTTTCTTT.

The rearrangement links TRBV12-3 or TRBV12-4 to TRBJ1-5, with 7 positions matching TRBD1. V shed 1 base, J shed 4 bases, and the junction held 1 base outside the gene matches. The CDR3 has 14 residues. CDR3 in DNA: TGTGCCAGCAGTTTAGGGGGACAGAATCAGCCCCAGCATTTT. Translated, it gives CASSLGGQNQPQHF.

This clonotype was counted many times. V is TRBV5-1 and J is TRBJ2-7; no definite D call. Germline V CDR1 and CDR2: SGHRS, YFSETQ. The V gene lost 0 bases and the J gene lost 0 bases, with 10 bases spanning the gap. This CDR3 is built from 15 residues. CDR3 sequence (DNA): TGCGCCAGCAGCTTGGCCGGGCAGAGCTCCTACGAGCAGTACTTC. Amino acids: CASSLAGQSSYEQYF.

This clonotype was observed a few times. This chain uses TRBV10-2 with TRBJ2-6; perhaps TRBD1 as D (6 bases). The V gene's germline CDR1 is WSHSY and CDR2 SAAADI. The CDR3 spans 16 residues. With 5 bases removed from V and 2 bases from J, the gap between germline ends came to 13 bases. CDR3 sequence (DNA): TGCGCCAGCAGTACGACGGGACACACTGGGGCCAACGTCCTGACTTTC. Protein: CASSTTGHTGANVLTF.

The chain carries TRBV7-2 and TRBJ2-4; D ambiguous. Trimming pared 5 bases from V and 0 bases from J, leaving 5 bases between. Germline CDR1 is SGHTA and CDR2 is FQGNSA. CDR3 length: 13 amino acids. The chain's CDR3 is CASSNLAKNIQYF. The CDR3 DNA sequence: TGTGCCAGCAGCAATCTAGCCAAAAACATTCAGTACTTC.

The V call is TRBV15, the J call TRBJ2-7; perhaps D is TRBD1 or TRBD2 (5 bases each). CDR1 and CDR2 from the germline V gene are LNHNV and YYDKDF (reference sequence). V gave up 1 base and J gave up 0 bases, with 16 bases separating them. The CDR3 runs to 17 residues. The CDR3 coding sequence is TGTGCCACCAGCAGAGGGCAGGGACCTCAAACCTCCTACGAGCAGTACTTC. Encoded protein: CATSRGQGPQTSYEQYF.

This chain joins TRBV19 and TRBJ2-7; 8 bases line up with TRBD1. The germline CDR1 and CDR2 sequences are LNHDA and SQIVND (reference sequence). The length of the CDR3 is 14 residues. V dropped 7 bases and J dropped 2; count of bases not matched to a gene: 7. The CDR3 nucleotides read TGTGCCAGTAACGCGAACAGGGGGGCCTACGAGCAGTACTTC. It translates to CASNANRGAYEQYF.

This clonotype was counted ten times or more. This rearrangement joins TRBV29-1 to TRBJ2-7; D gene ambiguous. Trimming took off 0 bases at V and 0 bases at J, with 9 bases between the two ends. CDR1 and CDR2 from the germline V gene are SQVTM and ANQGSEA. This CDR3 is 14 amino acids long. The CDR3 loop is CSVEDTRSSYEQYF. In DNA form, the CDR3 reads TGCAGCGTTGAAGATACCAGGAGCTCCTACGAGCAGTACTTC.

CDR3: CASTGPGALETEAFF. The CDR3 region has the DNA TGCGCCAGCACCGGGCCAGGGGCGCTTGAGACTGAAGCTTTCTTT. The chain recombines TRBV5-1 with TRBJ1-1, with D possibly matching TRBD1 (6 bases). The V gene lost 6 bases and the J gene lost 5 bases, with 20 bases spanning the gap. The CDR3 is 15 amino acids. Looked up from germline, CDR1 is SGHRS and CDR2 is YFSETQ.

This clonotype turned up a few times. CDR3 nucleotides: TGTGCCAGCAGTGGCCCTAGAGCCTACGAGCAGTACTTC. Translating gives CASSGPRAYEQYF. This chain joins TRBV2 and TRBJ2-7; D gene unclear. This CDR3 contains 13 residues. Deletions cut 4 bases from V and 2 bases from J, with 9 bases between. Germline loops: CDR1 SNHLY, CDR2 FYNNEI. Based on the CDR3 plus reference TRBV2 and TRBJ2-7, the full variable domain is EPEVTQTPSHQVTQMGQEVILRCVPISNHLYFYWYRQILGQKVEFLVSFYNNEISEKSEIFDDQFSVERPDGSNFTLKIRSTKLEDSAMYFCASSGPRAYEQYFGPGTRLTVT.

Comment on this clonotype: Possible read error: a much larger clone is one base away. The V and J genes are TRBV10-3 and TRBJ2-3; 8 nucleotides line up with TRBD2. The CDR3 is 13 amino acids. CDR1 and CDR2 (germline): ENHRY, SYGVKD. V lost 11 bases, J lost 6 bases, and 10 bases stayed unmatched. The CDR3 loop reads CALELAATDTQYF. As DNA, the CDR3 is TGTGCCCTGGAACTAGCGGCGACGGATACGCAGTATTTT.

This clonotype was counted between two and nine times. V is TRBV3-1 and J is TRBJ2-7; D tentatively fits TRBD1 or TRBD2 (5 bases each). CDR3 length: 14 residues. CDR1 is LGHDT and CDR2 is YNNKEL in the germline V gene (reference sequence). With 3 bases removed from V and 0 bases from J, the gap between germline ends came to 9 bases. CDR3 protein: CASSQQGPSYEQYF. The CDR3 DNA sequence: TGTGCCAGCAGCCAGCAGGGACCCTCCTACGAGCAGTACTTC.

The V and J genes are TRBV6-2 or TRBV6-3 and TRBJ2-1; D ambiguous. Per the germline V gene, CDR1 is MNHEY and CDR2 is SVGEGT. V was cut by 5 bases and J by 5 bases, with 4 bases left in between. This CDR3 region has 11 residues. The CDR3 loop reads CASSTHNEQFF. The CDR3 DNA reads as TGTGCCAGCAGTACCCACAATGAGCAGTTCTTC.

This clonotype has ten or more counts. V is TRBV6-5 and J is TRBJ2-5, with 7 positions matching TRBD1. Germline CDR1 reads MNHEY; CDR2 reads SVGAGI. The CDR3 loop spans 15 amino acids. With 5 bases clipped from V and 2 bases from J, the junction kept 8 bases outside the gene matches. The DNA of the CDR3 is TGTGCCAGCAGTCCAAACAGGGGACAACAAGAGACCCAGTACTTC. It is translated as CASSPNRGQQETQYF.

This clonotype was detected only a few times. V usage is TRBV6-5 and J usage is TRBJ1-2, with a weak D call TRBD1 (6 bases). CDR3 length: 14 amino acids. The V end lost 3 bases, the J end lost 5 bases, and 13 bases lay between the germline ends. Germline V gene lookup returns CDR1 MNHEY and CDR2 SVGAGI. The CDR3 bases are TGTGCCAGCAGTTATGGGGGGCAGGGATATGGCTACACCTTC. Translated, it gives CASSYGGQGYGYTF.

This clonotype was picked up a small number of times. This sequence joins TRBV12-3 or TRBV12-4 and TRBJ1-5; possibly TRBD1 for D (5 bases). V dropped 2 bases and J dropped 5 bases, with 10 bases sitting between them. The CDR3 length is 14 residues. The CDR3 nucleotides are TGTGCCAGCAGTTTAACGGCAGGGTATCAGCCCCAGCATTTT. Translating it yields CASSLTAGYQPQHF.

This clonotype has just a few counts. This chain connects TRBV6-6 to TRBJ2-2, with no clear D. There are 13 residues in the CDR3. Between the trimmed V and J ends, which lost 7 bases and 5 bases, there was a span of 11 bases. In germline, CDR1 is MNHNY, CDR2 SVGAGI (reference sequence). CDR3 sequence (DNA): TGTGCCAGCAAGGTTTCGGTTACCGGGGAGCTGTTTTTT. It translates to CASKVSVTGELFF.

V usage is TRBV7-2 and J usage is TRBJ2-5, with 10 nucleotides matching TRBD1. Trimming removed 6 bases from V and 4 bases from J; junction bases left unmatched: 8. Germline loops: CDR1 SGHTA, CDR2 FQGNSA. The CDR3 runs to 15 residues. CDR3 DNA: TGTGCCAGCAGACCCTCACGGACAGGGGGAGAGACCCAGTACTTC. It is translated as CASRPSRTGGETQYF. The entire variable domain, with the rest obtained from reference TRBV7-2 and TRBJ2-5, is as follows: GAGVSQSPSNKVTEKGKDVELRCDPISGHTALYWYRQSLGQGLEFLIYFQGNSAPDKSGLPSDRFSAERTGGSVSTLTIQRTQQEDSAVYLCASRPSRTGGETQYFGPGTRLLVL.

This clonotype showed up many times. V is TRBV6-4 and J is TRBJ2-2; TRBD2 matches 14 bases. This CDR3 region has 17 residues. The germline gives CDR1 MRHNA, CDR2 SNTAGT. The junction had 9 bases not matched to a gene; V was cut back by 6 bases and J by 6 bases. The DNA of the CDR3 is TGTGCCAGCAGCCGGACTAGCGGGAGGATCCCCCCCGGGGAGCTGTTTTTT. Its translation is CASSRTSGRIPPGELFF.

This clonotype was recorded a few times. The chain employs TRBV28 and TRBJ1-5; the D gene is possibly TRBD1 (5 bases). V was cut by 5 bases and J by 0 bases, with 17 bases left in between. CDR1 is MDHEN and CDR2 is SYDVKM in the germline V gene. CDR3 length equals 17 residues. CDR3: CASSPLGHLNSNQPQHF. The CDR3, as DNA: TGTGCCAGCAGTCCCCTGGGGCACCTAAATAGCAATCAGCCCCAGCATTTT.

This clonotype was recorded a few times. V gene TRBV5-1 combines with J gene TRBJ2-3; D uncertain. The CDR3 is made up of 15 amino acids. Germline V gene lookup returns CDR1 SGHRS and CDR2 YFSETQ. V was cut by 1 base and J by 0 bases, with 9 bases left in between. CDR3 nucleotides: TGCGCCAGCAGCTTGCTTGTGGGTAGCACAGATACGCAGTATTTT. This encodes CASSLLVGSTDTQYF. The variable domain in full, with the rest retrieved from reference TRBV5-1 and TRBJ2-3, is KAGVTQTPRYLIKTRGQQVTLSCSPISGHRSVSWYQQTPGQGLQFLFEYFSETQRNKGNFPGRFSGRQFSNSRSEMNVSTLELGDSALYLCASSLLVGSTDTQYFGPGTRLTVL.